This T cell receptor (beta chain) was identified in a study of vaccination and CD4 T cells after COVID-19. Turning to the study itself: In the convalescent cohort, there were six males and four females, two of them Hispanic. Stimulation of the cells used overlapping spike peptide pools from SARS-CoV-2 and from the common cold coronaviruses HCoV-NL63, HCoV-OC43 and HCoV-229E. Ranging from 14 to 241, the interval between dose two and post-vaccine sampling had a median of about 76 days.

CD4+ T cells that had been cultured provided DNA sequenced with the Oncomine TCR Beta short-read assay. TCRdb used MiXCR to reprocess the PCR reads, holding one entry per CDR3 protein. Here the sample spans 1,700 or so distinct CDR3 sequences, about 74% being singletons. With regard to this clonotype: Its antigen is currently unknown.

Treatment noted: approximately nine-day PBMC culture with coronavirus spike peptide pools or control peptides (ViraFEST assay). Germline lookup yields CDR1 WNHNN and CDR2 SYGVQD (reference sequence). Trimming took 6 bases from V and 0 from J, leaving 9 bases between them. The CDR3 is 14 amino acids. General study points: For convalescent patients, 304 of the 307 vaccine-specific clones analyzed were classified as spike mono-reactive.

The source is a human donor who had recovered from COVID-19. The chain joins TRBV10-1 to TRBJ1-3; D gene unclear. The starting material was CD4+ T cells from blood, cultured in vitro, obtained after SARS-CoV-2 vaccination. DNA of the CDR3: TGCGCCAGCAGCCCGGGATTCTCTGGAAACACCATATATTTT. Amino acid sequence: CASSPGFSGNTIYF.